This T cell receptor (beta chain) appears in the sequencing data of a study of blood T cell repertoires in COVID-19. Study as a whole: Acute and convalescent COVID-19 specimens originated in the United States, Italy and Spain. PBMCs, B-cell-depleted T cells, or T cells provided the cDNA or gDNA that made up the material.

In the study's own analysis: Nucleated cell counts were estimated from reference gene primer amplification. The table came from immunoSEQ multiplex PCR; TCRdb's copy has only in-frame clones and leaves some out. V and J calls and clone size are as listed in that table; D and trimming were resolved from the DNA. The sample has about 360,000 clones; 85% to 90% are singletons. The CDR3 spans 15 residues. Germline V lookup: CDR1 SGDLS, CDR2 YYNGEE. Trimming cost V 0 bases and J 4 bases, with 13 bases left between them. The material sequenced was peripheral blood. The receptor was isolated from a human donor in a cohort sampled during active COVID-19. This chain uses TRBV9 with TRBJ2-5; perhaps TRBD2 as D (5 bases). CDR3 sequence reads: CASSVEVGVGETQYF. As DNA, the CDR3 is TGTGCCAGCAGCGTAGAGGTGGGAGTGGGAGAGACCCAGTACTTC. Drawing the rest from reference TRBV9 and TRBJ2-5, the complete variable domain is DSGVTQTPKHLITATGQRVTLRCSPRSGDLSVYWYQQSLDQGLQFLIQYYNGEERAKGNILERFSAQQFPDLHSELNLSSLELGDSALYFCASSVEVGVGETQYFGPGTRLLVL.